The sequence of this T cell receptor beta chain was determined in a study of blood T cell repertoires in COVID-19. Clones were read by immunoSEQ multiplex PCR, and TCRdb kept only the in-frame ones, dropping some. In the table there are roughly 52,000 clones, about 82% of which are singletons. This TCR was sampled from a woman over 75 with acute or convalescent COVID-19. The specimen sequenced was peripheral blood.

In nucleotides, the CDR3 is TGTGCCAGCAGTAAGGACAGGCGCAACACTGAAGCTTTCTTT. Translation gives CASSKDRRNTEAFF. This chain joins TRBV27 and TRBJ1-1, with TRBD1 matching over 7 bases. Germline assignment: CDR1 MNHEY and CDR2 SMNVEV (reference sequence). Trimming took 5 bases from V and 2 from J; bases not matched to a gene: 5. This CDR3 has 14 residues.